Presented here are 26 T cell receptor beta chains from one specimen sequenced in a study of CD8+ T cells in alopecia areata (dated by TCRdb to the late 2010s). Receptors were amplified or captured by the immunoSEQ multiplex PCR assay. To provide template for TCR sequencing, every sample had RNA extracted and reverse transcribed into cDNA. Held by TCRdb, this immuneACCESS table contains in-frame sequences only and omits some clones. Under half of the omission traces to an unresolved V gene where checked; the cause of the rest is unknown. The sample has a few hundred thousand clones on record, 30% to 40% of them singletons. The ten most abundant clones make up 0.45% to 0.55% of the sample. The sample's treatment or condition label is to be understood as: oral pan-JAK inhibitor, 5-10 mg twice daily. Here the sequenced sample was CD4+ T cells sorted from blood, taken at roughly week 30, from a patient treated with tofacitinib. The receptors were sampled from a human donor with alopecia areata.

CDR3 residues: CASSVAGRNYGYTF. In DNA form, the CDR3 reads TGTGCCAGCAGTGTGGCGGGTCGTAACTATGGCTACACCTTC. The rearrangement links TRBV6-1 to TRBJ1-2; D unclear. Trimming cost V 4 bases and J 1 base, with 10 bases left between them. Germline V lookup: CDR1 MNHNS, CDR2 SASEGT. CDR3 length equals 14 residues.

The chain couples TRBV29-1 to TRBJ2-1; the D gene is possibly TRBD2 (6 bases). The CDR3 has 12 amino acids. The germline CDR1 and CDR2 sequences are SQVTM and ANQGSEA. Trimming cost V 5 bases and J 5 bases, with 10 bases left between them. In DNA form, the CDR3 reads TGCAGCGTTCTACGGGGGAACAATGAGCAGTTCTTC. It encodes CSVLRGNNEQFF.

This chain joins TRBV4-1 and TRBJ1-2; D is ambiguous. The CDR3 sequence is 13 residues long. CDR1 MGHRA and CDR2 YSYEKL come from the germline V gene. Trimming removed 2 bases from V and 6 bases from J, with 10 bases in between. CDR3 coding DNA: TGCGCCAGCAGCCAATATTTGGGTAATGGCTACACCTTC. Residues: CASSQYLGNGYTF.

This clone was counted at least ten times. The J gene is TRBJ1-5, the V gene TRBV7-2; D is ambiguous. This CDR3 is built from 15 residues. V lost 5 bases and J 2 bases, leaving 13 bases between the germline ends. The germline V gene has CDR1 SGHTA and CDR2 FQGNSA. The CDR3 nucleotides are TGTGCCAGCAGCAAAGGGAGGGCCGGCAATCAGCCCCAGCATTTT. The encoded protein is CASSKGRAGNQPQHF.

This clone occurred a few times. This sequence joins TRBV29-1 and TRBJ1-1; weak D call: TRBD1 (5 bases). Germline V lookup: CDR1 SQVTM, CDR2 ANQGSEA. Trimming stripped 4 bases from V and 4 bases from J, with 10 bases between. The CDR3 loop spans 12 amino acids. The CDR3 here is CSVVQGSTEAFF. The CDR3 region has the DNA TGCAGCGTTGTGCAGGGTAGCACTGAAGCTTTCTTT. The variable domain in full, with the rest retrieved from reference TRBV29-1 and TRBJ1-1, is SAVISQKPSRDICQRGTSLTIQCQVDSQVTMMFWYRQQPGQSLTLIATANQGSEATYESGFVIDKFPISRPNLTFSTLTVSNMSPEDSSIYLCSVVQGSTEAFFGQGTRLTVV.

V usage is TRBV2 and J usage is TRBJ2-7, with 8 bases lining up with TRBD1. The CDR3 consists of 15 residues. V lost 7 bases to trimming and J lost 3 bases; unmatched junction nucleotides: 11. Germline loops: CDR1 SNHLY, CDR2 FYNNEI. CDR3 residues: CASIFSPGTGYEQYF. In nucleotides, the CDR3 is TGTGCCAGCATCTTCTCACCCGGGACAGGCTACGAGCAGTACTTC.

V usage is TRBV30 and J usage is TRBJ1-1; no clear D. V shed 1 base and J shed 9 bases, with 9 bases lying between them. The CDR3 covers 11 residues. The germline V gene has CDR1 GTSNPN and CDR2 SVGIG (reference sequence). CDR3 amino acids: CAWSGSRKAFF. For the CDR3, the DNA is TGTGCCTGGAGTGGGAGTAGGAAAGCTTTCTTT.

This chain links TRBV10-3 with TRBJ1-2; tentative D call: TRBD1 (5 bases). Trimming took off 3 bases at V and 2 bases at J, with 10 bases between the two ends. CDR1 and CDR2 from the germline V gene are ENHRY and SYGVKD. The CDR3 is made up of 14 amino acids. CDR3 nucleotides: TGTGCCATCAGTGAACCAGGGTTAAACTATGGCTACACCTTC. It is translated as CAISEPGLNYGYTF.

The rearrangement links TRBV25-1 to TRBJ2-3; 11 bases match TRBD2. V shed 7 bases and J 2 bases; nucleotides not matched to a gene: 5. The CDR3 runs to 15 residues. The germline V gene encodes CDR1 MGHDK and CDR2 SYGVNS. The CDR3 here is CASKGTSGFTDTQYF. The CDR3 region has the DNA TGTGCCAGCAAAGGGACTAGCGGCTTCACAGATACGCAGTATTTT.

Only a few counts were recorded for this clone. V gene TRBV4-1 combines with J gene TRBJ2-2, with D possibly TRBD1 on 6 matching bases. This CDR3 is built from 13 residues. Germline V gene sequence: CDR1 MGHRA, CDR2 YSYEKL. V was clipped by 6 bases and J by 5 bases, with 10 bases between them. CDR3: CASRRTGTGELFF. CDR3 coding DNA: TGCGCCAGCAGACGCACAGGGACCGGGGAGCTGTTTTTT.

The chain recombines TRBV29-1 with TRBJ2-7; 9 nucleotides match TRBD2. After removal of 4 bases from V and 0 bases from J, the junction contained 16 bases not matched to a gene. The CDR3 sequence is 18 residues long. CDR1 is SQVTM and CDR2 is ANQGSEA in the germline V gene. CDR3 sequence reads: CSVAWGSGRTEVSYEQYF. The CDR3 DNA reads as TGCAGCGTTGCGTGGGGTAGCGGGAGAACAGAGGTCTCCTACGAGCAGTACTTC.

The chain joins TRBV27 to TRBJ1-2; weak D call: TRBD1 (6 bases). Trimming removed 6 bases from V and 4 bases from J, with 21 bases in between. This CDR3 has 16 amino acids. Germline CDR1 MNHEY, CDR2 SMNVEV (reference sequence). The CDR3 here is CASRTRGGRVSYGYTF. The CDR3 DNA is TGTGCCAGCAGAACTCGCGGGGGGCGCGTGTCCTATGGCTACACCTTC.

The genes are TRBV7-9 and TRBJ2-3; 9 bases fit TRBD2. J gave up 3 bases and V 3 bases, and 7 bases lay outside the gene matches. Per the germline V gene, CDR1 is SEHNR and CDR2 is FQNEAQ (reference sequence). CDR3 length: 16 residues. CDR3 residues: CASSFTGLAPTDTQYF. For the CDR3, the DNA is TGTGCCAGCAGCTTCACTGGACTAGCGCCGACAGATACGCAGTATTTT.

This clone has just a few counts. The CDR3 sequence is CASSLAGLQETQYF. CDR3 coding DNA: TGTGCCAGCAGCTTGGCAGGGCTCCAAGAGACCCAGTACTTC. This chain links TRBV5-6 with TRBJ2-5, with D maybe TRBD1 (5 bases). This CDR3 spans 14 amino acids. Germline values: CDR1 SGHDT, CDR2 YYEEEE. V was clipped by 0 bases and J by 1 base, with 7 bases between them.

For the CDR3, the DNA is TGTGCCAGCAGTGGGGACAGTTCACCCCTCCACTTT. Translated, it gives CASSGDSSPLHF. The gene calls are TRBV6-5 and TRBJ1-6; TRBD1 matches at 7 bases. The J segment lost 9 bases and the V segment lost 5 bases, leaving 1 base of the junction unmatched. The CDR3 runs 12 residues. Germline V gene sequence: CDR1 MNHEY, CDR2 SVGAGI.

This clone was seen only once. V and J are TRBV5-4 and TRBJ1-2, with 9 positions matching TRBD1. This CDR3 has 14 amino acids. Per the germline V gene, CDR1 is SGHNT and CDR2 is YYREEE (reference sequence). V lost 2 bases, J lost 14 bases, and 13 bases stayed unmatched. CDR3: CASSLLGQGRFVTF. Here the CDR3 DNA reads TGTGCCAGCAGCTTACTGGGACAGGGCCGCTTCGTGACCTTC.

This sequence joins TRBV2 and TRBJ1-1; D is undetermined. The germline V and J ends were trimmed by 8 bases and 5 bases, with 12 bases remaining between them. The CDR3 has 12 residues. Germline-derived CDR1 and CDR2 are SNHLY and FYNNEI. The CDR3 reads CASGSEVTEAFF. The CDR3 DNA sequence: TGTGCCAGCGGGTCTGAGGTGACTGAAGCTTTCTTT.

This clone appeared once. Additional DNA sequences in this sample encode the identical CDR3. The CDR3 loop is CASSLLRGLDSPLHF. As DNA, the CDR3 is TGTGCCAGCAGTTTATTGAGGGGGCTGGATTCACCCCTCCACTTT. The chain couples TRBV27 to TRBJ1-6, with 7 bases fitting TRBD1. The ends lost 1 base at V and 8 bases at J; junction bases unmatched: 5. This CDR3 is built from 15 residues. Germline V CDR1 and CDR2: MNHEY, SMNVEV (reference sequence).

This chain links TRBV11-2 with TRBJ2-4; 8 positions agree with TRBD1. CDR3 length: 14 amino acids. Germline CDR1 and CDR2: SGHAT and FQNNGV. Trimming took 5 bases from V and 11 from J; bases not matched to a gene: 11. The CDR3 coding sequence is TGTGCCAGCAGCCTAAGACAGGGGAATCTGGTTCAGTACTTC. Translated: CASSLRQGNLVQYF.

This clone occurred a few times. The chain joins TRBV2 to TRBJ1-1, with no clear D. The germline CDR1 and CDR2 sequences are SNHLY and FYNNEI. V lost 2 bases and J 6 bases, leaving 10 bases between the germline ends. The CDR3 extends over 13 amino acids. The CDR3 loop is CASSERGNAEAFF. As DNA, the CDR3 is TGTGCCAGCAGTGAAAGAGGGAATGCTGAAGCTTTCTTT.

CDR3 residues: CASSANKNQPQHF. In nucleotides, the CDR3 is TGTGCCAGCAGTGCCAACAAAAATCAGCCCCAGCATTTT. The chain joins TRBV9 to TRBJ1-5; D not resolved. The germline gives CDR1 SGDLS, CDR2 YYNGEE. Trimming took 5 bases from V and 4 from J, leaving 10 bases between them. The CDR3 covers 13 residues.

The chain is built from TRBV14 and TRBJ2-3; the D is unclear. V shed 0 bases and J shed 11 bases, with 12 bases lying between them. CDR3 length: 13 amino acids. In germline, CDR1 is SGHDN, CDR2 FVKESK. The CDR3 bases are TGTGCCAGCAGCCAAGATCGATCTATAGGGCAGTATTTT. It translates to CASSQDRSIGQYF.

The chain employs TRBV7-9 and TRBJ1-6, with D uncertain. The germline V gene encodes CDR1 SEHNR and CDR2 FQNEAQ (reference sequence). The CDR3 is 14 amino acids. Deletions cut 1 base from V and 10 bases from J, with 11 bases between. The CDR3 bases are TGTGCCAGCAGCTTAGGGGGAGGTTCCTCACCCCTCCACTTT. It translates to CASSLGGGSSPLHF.

The table lists this clone with a few counts. The chain carries TRBV30 and TRBJ1-1, with D possibly TRBD1 on 6 matching bases. Per germline, CDR1 GTSNPN and CDR2 SVGIG (reference sequence). The V end was cut by 8 bases, the J end by 8 bases, with 24 bases between. CDR3 length: 14 residues. In DNA form, the CDR3 reads TGTGCCCGACGATCCAGGGGATTGGCGGCCGAAGCTTTCTTT. Translating it yields CARRSRGLAAEAFF.

The chain uses TRBV5-4 and TRBJ2-5; 7 nucleotides agree with TRBD1. The junction had 9 bases not matched to a gene; V was cut back by 4 bases and J by 0 bases. Germline V gives CDR1 SGHNT, CDR2 YYREEE (reference sequence). The CDR3 loop spans 16 amino acids. Here the CDR3 reads CASSPPGQRYQETQYF. The CDR3 nucleotides are TGTGCCAGCAGCCCGCCGGGACAGAGGTACCAAGAGACCCAGTACTTC.

The V gene is TRBV29-1, the J gene TRBJ1-2; tentatively, D is TRBD1 (6 bases). Trimming pared 5 bases from V and 14 bases from J, leaving 18 bases between. The CDR3 is 11 amino acids. Germline V CDR1 and CDR2: SQVTM, ANQGSEA. CDR3 DNA sequence: TGCAGCGTTTCGGACAGTGGCTGGAGGACCTTC. The encoded protein is CSVSDSGWRTF.